One sample yielded the 30 T cell receptor beta chains listed below, sequenced in a study of CD8+ T cells in alopecia areata. Treatment given: oral pan-JAK inhibitor, 5-10 mg twice daily. cDNA reverse transcribed from extracted RNA served as the sequencing template. The protocol was immunoSEQ multiplex PCR, while the TCRdb copy is restricted to in-frame clones and leaves out a portion. The sample lists about 220,000 clones, about 50% seen once, with roughly 1.4% in the top ten. The sequences come from CD4+ T cells sorted from blood, collected at week 4, from a patient treated with tofacitinib. The receptor set was obtained from a human donor with alopecia areata.

The gene calls are TRBV2 and TRBJ1-6; D is ambiguous. V was clipped by 2 bases and J by 8 bases, with 13 bases between them. The CDR3 consists of 15 residues. The V gene's germline CDR1 is SNHLY and CDR2 FYNNEI. The CDR3: CASSETRTADSPLHF. CDR3 in DNA: TGTGCCAGCAGTGAAACCCGAACGGCGGATTCACCCCTCCACTTT.

The chain links TRBV4-1 to TRBJ1-6; D possibly corresponds to TRBD1 (6 bases). The germline gives CDR1 MGHRA, CDR2 YSYEKL. CDR3 length: 17 amino acids. V was trimmed by 2 bases and J by 7 bases, leaving 18 bases between them. The CDR3 coding sequence is TGCGCCAGCAGCCAACTTGGAGTGAGGACAGTCAATTCACCCCTCCACTTT. Amino acid sequence: CASSQLGVRTVNSPLHF.

This chain links TRBV30 with TRBJ1-2; weak D call: TRBD1 (5 bases). Trimming pared 1 base from V and 2 bases from J, leaving 17 bases between. Per germline, CDR1 GTSNPN and CDR2 SVGIG (reference sequence). The CDR3 has 16 amino acids. CDR3 region: CAWSANLRDSNYGYTF. In DNA, the CDR3 is TGTGCCTGGAGTGCCAACCTCCGGGACTCCAACTATGGCTACACCTTC.

V is TRBV6-1 and J is TRBJ1-5; possible D gene TRBD1, 6 bases. The germline V gene has CDR1 MNHNS and CDR2 SASEGT. V lost 2 bases to trimming and J lost 0 bases, with 14 bases between them. The CDR3 is made up of 17 amino acids. CDR3 in amino acids: CASSEHPGAPSNQPQHF. In DNA, the CDR3 is TGTGCCAGCAGTGAACATCCAGGGGCCCCTAGCAATCAGCCCCAGCATTTT.

This clone came up a few times. The CDR3 loop reads CASRKTTNYEQYF. The DNA of the CDR3 is TGTGCCAGCAGGAAGACAACGAACTACGAGCAGTACTTC. The chain recombines TRBV11-1 with TRBJ2-7, with D hard to call. Trimming pared 6 bases from V and 3 bases from J, leaving 12 bases between. The CDR3 totals 13 residues. Looked up from germline, CDR1 is SGHAT and CDR2 is FQDESV (reference sequence).

CDR3 coding DNA: TGTGCCAGCAGCCGAAACCCGTTTTACAATGAGCAGTTCTTC. This gives the protein CASSRNPFYNEQFF. This chain uses TRBV6-5 with TRBJ2-1, with no clear D. V was pared by 6 bases and J by 4 bases, with 13 bases between. CDR3 length: 14 amino acids. Germline V lookup: CDR1 MNHEY, CDR2 SVGAGI.

The rearrangement links TRBV29-1 to TRBJ1-2; tentatively, D is TRBD1 (5 bases). Trimming removed 3 bases from V and 0 bases from J, with 8 bases in between. Germline V gives CDR1 SQVTM, CDR2 ANQGSEA. The CDR3 has 13 amino acids. The CDR3 sequence: CSVERQPNYGYTF. CDR3 nucleotides: TGCAGCGTTGAGAGACAGCCTAACTATGGCTACACCTTC.

V gene TRBV5-4 combines with J gene TRBJ1-2; 7 bases align to TRBD1. Germline V gene data show CDR1 as SGHNT and CDR2 as YYREEE (reference sequence). This CDR3 contains 15 residues. V lost 0 bases to trimming and J lost 1 base; unmatched junction nucleotides: 3. CDR3 region: CASSLGDRDNYGYTF. The CDR3 DNA is TGTGCCAGCAGCTTGGGGGACAGAGATAACTATGGCTACACCTTC.

The gene calls are TRBV29-1 and TRBJ2-1, with TRBD1 matching over 9 bases. The CDR3 runs 13 residues. After removal of 7 bases from V and 3 bases from J, the junction contained 4 bases not matched to a gene. Germline V CDR1 and CDR2: SQVTM, ANQGSEA. The CDR3: CSAEGQGYNEQFF. CDR3 in DNA: TGCAGCGCCGAGGGACAGGGCTACAATGAGCAGTTCTTC.

The chain combines TRBV6-1 with TRBJ1-4; 9 bases map to TRBD1. This CDR3 region has 14 residues. The V gene end was trimmed by 6 bases and the J gene end by 5 bases; junction bases not matched to a gene: 4. Germline V lookup: CDR1 MNHNS, CDR2 SASEGT. CDR3 sequence (DNA): TGTGCCAGCAGCCAAGGACAGGGGAATGAAAAACTGTTTTTT. It specifies CASSQGQGNEKLFF.

In this sample, this clone turned up a few times. The V and J genes are TRBV27 and TRBJ2-3, with no clear D. In germline, CDR1 is MNHEY, CDR2 SMNVEV (reference sequence). The CDR3 runs 13 residues. The V end was cut by 1 base, the J end by 4 bases, with 6 bases between. The CDR3 loop reads CASSLLGSDTQYF. The DNA of the CDR3 is TGTGCCAGCAGTTTATTAGGGTCAGATACGCAGTATTTT.

This clone was counted ten times or more. The V and J genes are TRBV2 and TRBJ2-6; D gene uncertain. V lost 7 bases, J lost 0 bases, and 4 bases lay in between. There are 13 residues in the CDR3. The germline V gene encodes CDR1 SNHLY and CDR2 FYNNEI. The CDR3 bases are TGTGCCAGCAAAAGCTCTGGGGCCAACGTCCTGACTTTC. Encoded protein: CASKSSGANVLTF.

The chain uses TRBV27 and TRBJ1-6, with D possibly TRBD1 on 6 matching bases. Germline lookup yields CDR1 MNHEY and CDR2 SMNVEV (reference sequence). The CDR3 runs to 18 residues. The V gene lost 5 bases and the J gene lost 0 bases, with 17 bases spanning the gap. In nucleotides, the CDR3 is TGTGCCAGCAGTCGTTGGGGGGGCCGGAGCTCCTATAATTCACCCCTCCACTTT. Protein sequence: CASSRWGGRSSYNSPLHF.

The chain joins TRBV7-2 to TRBJ2-5; D possibly corresponds to TRBD2 (6 bases). CDR3 length: 12 residues. Trimming left V 5 bases short and J 6 bases short, with 10 bases between. Germline assignment: CDR1 SGHTA and CDR2 FQGNSA. CDR3 nucleotide sequence: TGTGCCAGCAGCCGGAGGGGTCAGACCCAGTACTTC. Residues: CASSRRGQTQYF.

V usage is TRBV6-5 and J usage is TRBJ2-2; perhaps TRBD1 as D (6 bases). The V gene lost 5 bases and the J gene lost 3 bases, with 10 bases spanning the gap. Germline V gives CDR1 MNHEY, CDR2 SVGAGI. The CDR3 is 14 residues long. The CDR3 DNA sequence: TGTGCCAGCAGTCCGGGACATCACACCGGGGAGCTGTTTTTT. As protein: CASSPGHHTGELFF.

Comments on this clone: This may come from a read error, since a much larger clone is one base off. The gene calls are TRBV25-1 and TRBJ2-7; no clear D gene. With 6 bases removed from V and 3 bases from J, the gap between germline ends came to 6 bases. The CDR3 is 11 residues long. Per germline, CDR1 MGHDK and CDR2 SYGVNS. CDR3 sequence: CASSSNYEQYF. The CDR3 coding sequence is TGTGCCAGCAGCTCGAACTACGAGCAGTACTTC.

This clone was seen a single time. The chain employs TRBV15 and TRBJ1-1; D perhaps matches TRBD1 (6 bases). The CDR3 consists of 13 residues. CDR1 is LNHNV and CDR2 is YYDKDF in the germline V gene (reference sequence). The V end was cut by 3 bases, the J end by 9 bases, with 14 bases between. CDR3 in DNA: TGTGCCACCAGCAGGGGTCCAGGGGTCCAAGCTTTCTTT. Amino acid sequence: CATSRGPGVQAFF.

This clone was picked up a small number of times. V usage is TRBV19 and J usage is TRBJ1-2; the match to TRBD1 covers 10 bases. The V gene's germline CDR1 is LNHDA and CDR2 SQIVND (reference sequence). The CDR3 has 14 amino acids. With 6 bases clipped from V and 4 bases from J, the junction kept 5 bases outside the gene matches. The CDR3 loop is CASRTGGETYGYTF. Written as DNA, the CDR3 is TGTGCCAGTAGGACAGGGGGCGAAACCTATGGCTACACCTTC.

V gene TRBV2 combines with J gene TRBJ2-7; D tentatively fits TRBD1 or TRBD2 (5 bases each). CDR3 length: 15 amino acids. Germline-derived CDR1 and CDR2 are SNHLY and FYNNEI. The V end lost 3 bases, the J end lost 0 bases, and 12 bases lay between the germline ends. CDR3 amino acids: CASSDPGRFSYEQYF. The CDR3 DNA reads as TGTGCCAGCAGTGATCCGGGGCGATTCTCCTACGAGCAGTACTTC. Drawing the rest from reference TRBV2 and TRBJ2-7, the complete variable domain is EPEVTQTPSHQVTQMGQEVILRCVPISNHLYFYWYRQILGQKVEFLVSFYNNEISEKSEIFDDQFSVERPDGSNFTLKIRSTKLEDSAMYFCASSDPGRFSYEQYFGPGTRLTVT.

This clone came up a few times. The V gene is TRBV10-3, the J gene TRBJ2-7; a possible D gene is TRBD1 (6 bases). V lost 10 bases and J 0 bases, leaving 22 bases between the germline ends. The CDR3 contains 16 residues. Germline CDR1 and CDR2: ENHRY and SYGVKD. The CDR3 spells CATNPDRTGSSYEQYF. The CDR3 DNA is TGTGCCACAAACCCGGACAGAACAGGGAGCTCCTACGAGCAGTACTTC.

This clone was picked up a small number of times. The V call is TRBV6-5, the J call TRBJ1-4; TRBD1 might be the D (5 bases). CDR3 size: 14 residues. Trimming pared 2 bases from V and 6 bases from J, leaving 10 bases between. Germline-derived CDR1 and CDR2 are MNHEY and SVGAGI. CDR3 bases: TGTGCCAGCAGTTACGGGGGGTTTGATGAAAAACTGTTTTTT. Translation gives CASSYGGFDEKLFF.

The chain carries TRBV19 and TRBJ2-1, with D possibly called TRBD1 or TRBD2 (6 bases each). CDR3 length equals 15 residues. Germline-derived CDR1 and CDR2 are LNHDA and SQIVND (reference sequence). The ends were cut back, 2 bases at V and 7 bases at J, with 15 bases in the middle. The CDR3 protein is CASSIPGAGRNEQFF. Here the CDR3 DNA reads TGTGCCAGTAGTATACCGGGGGCCGGTCGAAATGAGCAGTTCTTC. The variable domain in full, with the rest retrieved from reference TRBV19 and TRBJ2-1, is DGGITQSPKYLFRKEGQNVTLSCEQNLNHDAMYWYRQDPGQGLRLIYYSQIVNDFQKGDIAEGYSVSREKKESFPLTVTSAQKNPTAFYLCASSIPGAGRNEQFFGPGTRLTVL.

This clone was recorded only once. The J gene is TRBJ2-3, the V gene TRBV25-1; 9 positions match TRBD2. With 7 bases clipped from V and 4 bases from J, the junction kept 6 bases outside the gene matches. CDR1 and CDR2 from the germline V gene are MGHDK and SYGVNS. The length of the CDR3 is 14 residues. CDR3 sequence: CASTGGGASDTQYF. The CDR3 DNA reads as TGTGCCAGCACTGGCGGGGGGGCATCAGATACGCAGTATTTT.

This clone was counted a few times. The V and J genes are TRBV10-3 and TRBJ1-1, with a weak D call TRBD1 (6 bases). CDR1 and CDR2 (germline): ENHRY, SYGVKD. V gave up 8 bases and J gave up 5 bases, with 15 bases separating them. The CDR3 totals 13 residues. Written as DNA, the CDR3 is TGTGCCATCGAAGCAGGGGAGGGAACTGAAGCTTTCTTT. Protein: CAIEAGEGTEAFF.

V gene TRBV30 combines with J gene TRBJ2-5; D could derive from TRBD1 or TRBD2 (5 bases each). There are 14 residues in the CDR3. Germline CDR1 and CDR2: GTSNPN and SVGIG (reference sequence). Trimming removed 1 base from V and 4 bases from J, with 13 bases in between. CDR3 bases: TGTGCCTGGAGTGCGTGGGGGATAGTAGAGACCCAGTACTTC. Its translation: CAWSAWGIVETQYF. Full variable domain (rest looked up from reference TRBV30 and TRBJ2-5): SQTIHQWPATLVQPVGSPLSLECTVEGTSNPNLYWYRQAAGRGLQLLFYSVGIGQISSEVPQNLSASRPQDRQFILSSKKLLLSDSGFYLCAWSAWGIVETQYFGPGTRLLVL.

The chain joins TRBV9 to TRBJ1-2; the D gene is possibly TRBD1 (6 bases). The length of the CDR3 is 13 residues. CDR1 SGDLS and CDR2 YYNGEE come from the germline V gene. The V and J ends lost 4 bases and 8 bases respectively, with 15 bases between them. In nucleotides, the CDR3 is TGTGCCAGCAGCTTTACAGGGAATCACGGCTACACCTTC. Protein product: CASSFTGNHGYTF.

Comment on this clone: One end of the junction varies from germline; a read error may be responsible. This chain joins TRBV6-6 and TRBJ1-1; 7 nucleotides align to TRBD1. CDR1 and CDR2 (germline): MNHNY, SVGAGI (reference sequence). CDR3 length: 10 amino acids. This CDR3 is CASSRDSFHF. Here the CDR3 DNA reads TGTGCCAGCAGCAGGGACAGCTTCCACTTT.

V gene TRBV6-1 combines with J gene TRBJ1-1; TRBD1 aligns across 7 bases. Trimming cost V 7 bases and J 2 bases; bases outside gene matches: 4. CDR1 MNHNS and CDR2 SASEGT come from the germline V gene. This CDR3 has 13 residues. The CDR3 region is CASTRGGNTEAFF. The DNA for the CDR3 is TGTGCCAGCACCAGGGGGGGAAACACTGAAGCTTTCTTT.

J is TRBJ2-5 and V is TRBV7-2; tentatively, D is TRBD2 (5 bases). Trimming left V 5 bases short and J 1 base short, with 26 bases between. CDR1 SGHTA and CDR2 FQGNSA come from the germline V gene. The CDR3 covers 19 residues. CDR3 DNA sequence: TGTGCCAGCAGCCGCAGCACGACAAGAGTCTCGGGAACCCAAGAGACCCAGTACTTC. Translated, it gives CASSRSTTRVSGTQETQYF.

The CDR3 spells CASSQDMGRTGEDYGYTF. CDR3 nucleotides: TGCGCCAGCAGCCAAGATATGGGCCGGACAGGGGAGGACTATGGCTACACCTTC. The chain joins TRBV4-3 to TRBJ1-2; TRBD1 matches 9 bases. The V gene end was trimmed by 0 bases and the J gene end by 3 bases; junction bases not matched to a gene: 11. The CDR3 runs to 18 residues. Germline CDR1 and CDR2: LGHNA and YSLEER.